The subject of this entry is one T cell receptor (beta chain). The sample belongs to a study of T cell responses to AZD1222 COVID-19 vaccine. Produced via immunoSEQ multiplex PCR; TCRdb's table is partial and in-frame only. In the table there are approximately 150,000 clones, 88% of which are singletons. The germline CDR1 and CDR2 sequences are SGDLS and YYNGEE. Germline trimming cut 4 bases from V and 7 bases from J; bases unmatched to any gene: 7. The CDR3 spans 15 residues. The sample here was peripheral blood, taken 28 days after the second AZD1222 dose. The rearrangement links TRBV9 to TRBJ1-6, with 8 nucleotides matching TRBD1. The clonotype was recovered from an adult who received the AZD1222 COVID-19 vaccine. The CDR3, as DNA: TGTGCCAGCAGCACCCGGGACAGGACAAATTCACCCCTCCACTTT. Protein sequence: CASSTRDRTNSPLHF.